These 24 T cell receptor beta chains share one sample of origin, sequenced in a study of T-cell memory formation after mild COVID-19. TCRdb passed the 5' RACE reads through MiXCR, listing each CDR3 protein once. The data hold roughly 80,000 distinct CDR3 sequences, with more than 11% observed a single time. The sequenced sample consisted of PBMCs or a T cell subset sorted from them (not recorded which). These receptors were taken from an adult woman who had mild COVID-19 (a few samples of this study predate the infection). Cell type and time point are not known.

The chain couples TRBV11-2 to TRBJ1-1, with D hard to call. V was trimmed by 1 base and J by 1 base, leaving 10 bases between them. The length of the CDR3 is 15 residues. Germline loops: CDR1 SGHAT, CDR2 FQNNGV. This CDR3 is CASSLGPSSNTEAFF. The CDR3 DNA follows: TGTGCCAGCAGCTTAGGGCCATCCTCGAACACTGAAGCTTTCTTT.

V and J are TRBV6-2 or TRBV6-3 and TRBJ2-5, with 11 nucleotides matching TRBD2. The length of the CDR3 is 16 residues. V dropped 5 bases and J dropped 0; count of bases not matched to a gene: 5. Germline-derived CDR1 and CDR2 are MNHEY and SVGEGT. CDR3 protein: CASSRLAGTYQETQYF. The CDR3 DNA reads TGTGCCAGCAGTCGACTAGCGGGAACGTACCAAGAGACCCAGTACTTC.

This clonotype was seen only a few times. The chain couples TRBV19 to TRBJ2-7; 7 bases match TRBD2. CDR3 length: 15 residues. V lost 3 bases and J lost 5; bases outside the gene matches: 10. Germline CDR1 reads LNHDA; CDR2 reads SQIVND (reference sequence). The CDR3 DNA reads TGTGCCAGTAGTATCCACACGGGAGGCTACAACGAGCAGTACTTC. As protein: CASSIHTGGYNEQYF.

This rearrangement joins TRBV6-2 or TRBV6-3 to TRBJ2-7; D not certain. The germline V and J ends were trimmed by 0 bases and 2 bases, with 8 bases remaining between them. Germline CDR1 is MNHEY and CDR2 is SVGEGT. This CDR3 comprises 14 residues. The chain's CDR3 is CASSYSSSAYEQYF. The CDR3 nucleotides read TGTGCCAGCAGTTACTCGAGCAGTGCCTACGAGCAGTACTTC.

The V call is TRBV5-4, the J call TRBJ2-1; TRBD2 aligns across 11 bases. Germline CDR1 and CDR2: SGHNT and YYREEE (reference sequence). This CDR3 spans 15 amino acids. With V trimmed by 3 bases and J by 5 bases, 4 bases remained unmatched. The CDR3 region is CASSSGTSGNNEQFF. The CDR3 nucleotides read TGTGCCAGCAGCTCCGGGACTAGCGGAAACAATGAGCAGTTCTTC. Full variable domain (missing parts from reference TRBV5-4 and TRBJ2-1): ETGVTQSPTHLIKTRGQQVTLRCSSQSGHNTVSWYQQALGQGPQFIFQYYREEENGRGNFPPRFSGLQFPNYSSELNVNALELDDSALYLCASSSGTSGNNEQFFGPGTRLTVL.

This clonotype showed up just a few times. The gene calls are TRBV25-1 and TRBJ2-7, with 8 bases that match TRBD1. V shed 5 bases, J shed 5 bases, and the junction held 14 bases outside the gene matches. This CDR3 is 16 amino acids long. In germline, CDR1 is MGHDK, CDR2 SYGVNS. CDR3 DNA sequence: TGTGCCAGCAGTAGCTCCCGGGACAGGATTGTCGACGAGCAGTACTTC. Its translation is CASSSSRDRIVDEQYF.

This clonotype was counted only a few times. For the CDR3, the DNA is TGTGCCAGCAGCCAAGTCCCGGGACTAGGGAATGAGCAGTTCTTC. Residues: CASSQVPGLGNEQFF. J is TRBJ2-1 and V is TRBV3-1; 8 bases agree with TRBD2. The CDR3 runs 15 residues. Germline CDR1 LGHDT, CDR2 YNNKEL (reference sequence). The ends lost 1 base at V and 7 bases at J; junction bases unmatched: 6.

The chain has TRBV20-1 and TRBJ2-7, with D uncertain. From germline, CDR1 is DFQATT and CDR2 SNEGSKA (reference sequence). V gave up 0 bases and J gave up 5 bases, with 14 bases separating them. CDR3 length: 14 residues. The CDR3 coding sequence is TGCAGTGCTAGAGATCCGGCAATCCTGGACGAGCAGTACTTC. Protein: CSARDPAILDEQYF.

This clonotype has more than one count but fewer than ten. The rearrangement joins TRBV11-3 to TRBJ2-1; possibly TRBD2 for D (7 bases). The germline V gene encodes CDR1 SGHNT and CDR2 YENEEA. This CDR3 spans 16 amino acids. Trimming removed 4 bases at V and 8 bases at J, with 21 bases between. This CDR3 reads CASSSGGGGIMDEQFF. CDR3 bases: TGTGCCAGCAGCTCGGGGGGCGGGGGCATAATGGATGAGCAGTTCTTC.

V gene TRBV5-1 combines with J gene TRBJ1-1, with a possible D match to TRBD1 (6 bases). The V gene lost 4 bases and the J gene lost 3 bases, with 16 bases spanning the gap. CDR3 length: 15 amino acids. Per germline, CDR1 SGHRS and CDR2 YFSETQ. Here the CDR3 reads CASSVSGAVYTEAFF. The DNA of the CDR3 is TGCGCCAGCAGCGTATCAGGGGCGGTGTACACTGAAGCTTTCTTT.

This clonotype has just a few counts. This chain links TRBV5-1 with TRBJ1-1; 7 bases fit TRBD1. From germline, CDR1 is SGHRS and CDR2 YFSETQ. The CDR3 extends over 15 amino acids. Trimming took 4 bases from V and 3 from J; bases not matched to a gene: 9. CDR3 DNA sequence: TGCGCCAGCAGCCCCAGACAGGGATTCGACACTGAAGCTTTCTTT. Amino acids: CASSPRQGFDTEAFF.

This clonotype showed up just a few times. V and J are TRBV9 and TRBJ1-6; no clear D. CDR1 and CDR2 (germline): SGDLS, YYNGEE. CDR3 length: 15 amino acids. V was cut by 0 bases and J by 10 bases, with 14 bases left in between. The CDR3 nucleotides read TGTGCCAGCAGCGTAGAAAGGGCTCGAGGGTCACCCCTCCACTTT. Its translation: CASSVERARGSPLHF.

This rearrangement joins TRBV6-5 to TRBJ2-3, with no clear D. The length of the CDR3 is 14 residues. Germline lookup yields CDR1 MNHEY and CDR2 SVGAGI. Trimming took 6 bases from V and 0 from J, leaving 10 bases between them. The DNA for the CDR3 is TGTGCCAGCAGCCCTTTCCTTAGCACAGATACGCAGTATTTT. It translates to CASSPFLSTDTQYF.

J is TRBJ1-6 and V is TRBV6-5; D may be TRBD1 (6 bases). CDR1 is MNHEY, CDR2 SVGAGI, per germline. This CDR3 is 17 amino acids long. V was clipped by 6 bases and J by 0 bases, with 15 bases between them. CDR3 bases: TGTGCCAGCAGGATCAGGGGACACAGCTCCTATAATTCACCCCTCCACTTT. Residues: CASRIRGHSSYNSPLHF.

The chain has TRBV4-1 and TRBJ1-1; D is unresolved. The CDR3 consists of 14 residues. CDR1 is MGHRA and CDR2 is YSYEKL in the germline V gene. V lost 5 bases, J lost 1 base, and 11 bases lay in between. The CDR3 DNA reads TGCGCCAGCAGCAAGGAGGCATCGAACACTGAAGCTTTCTTT. This codes for CASSKEASNTEAFF.

A few counts support this clonotype. The chain is built from TRBV7-8 and TRBJ2-1, with D uncertain. Germline V gene sequence: CDR1 SGHVS, CDR2 FQNEAQ. This CDR3 region has 12 residues. V lost 5 bases, J lost 10 bases, and 12 bases lay in between. CDR3 sequence reads: CASSALGREQFF. For the CDR3, the DNA is TGTGCCAGCAGCGCATTAGGTCGGGAGCAGTTCTTC.

The rearrangement joins TRBV4-2 to TRBJ2-2; D not certain. Deletions cut 5 bases from V and 4 bases from J, with 17 bases between. CDR1 is LGHNA and CDR2 is YNFKEQ in the germline V gene. The CDR3 totals 16 residues. CDR3 sequence reads: CASSAPGFVGTGELFF. The CDR3 DNA reads TGTGCCAGCAGCGCCCCTGGTTTCGTGGGCACCGGGGAGCTGTTTTTT.

The J gene is TRBJ2-5, the V gene TRBV24-1; 8 positions agree with TRBD2. Germline CDR1 is KGHDR and CDR2 is SFDVKD. This CDR3 is 16 amino acids long. V lost 4 bases and J lost 7; bases outside the gene matches: 13. CDR3 sequence reads: CATSDQLAGGSGTQYF. As DNA, the CDR3 is TGTGCCACCAGTGACCAACTCGCGGGGGGATCGGGGACCCAGTACTTC.

The rearrangement links TRBV12-3 or TRBV12-4 to TRBJ1-2, with D hard to call. CDR3 length equals 13 residues. Trimming cost V 1 base and J 6 bases, with 9 bases left between them. The CDR3 region is CASSLDGYDGYTF. CDR3 nucleotide sequence: TGTGCCAGCAGTTTAGATGGCTACGATGGCTACACCTTC.

This clonotype has more than one count but fewer than ten. The rearrangement joins TRBV7-3 to TRBJ2-2; 10 bases map to TRBD1. V trimming: 6 bases; J trimming: 6 bases; junction bases outside the gene matches: 4. This CDR3 comprises 14 residues. Germline V gives CDR1 SGHTA, CDR2 FQGTGA. CDR3 nucleotide sequence: TGTGCCAGCAGATCCGGACAGGGGGCCGGGGAGCTGTTTTTT. Protein sequence: CASRSGQGAGELFF.

This rearrangement joins TRBV7-2 to TRBJ2-2; D not resolved. The CDR3 totals 13 residues. Germline CDR1 is SGHTA and CDR2 is FQGNSA. The V and J ends lost 3 bases and 6 bases respectively, with 8 bases between them. The CDR3 is CASSFKGAGELFF. CDR3 nucleotide sequence: TGTGCCAGCAGCTTTAAAGGAGCCGGGGAGCTGTTTTTT.

The chain combines TRBV4-2 with TRBJ2-7; a weak D match, TRBD2 (5 bases). Trimming cost V 3 bases and J 2 bases, with 17 bases left between them. The CDR3 loop spans 16 amino acids. Looked up from germline, CDR1 is LGHNA and CDR2 is YNFKEQ. The CDR3 sequence: CASSQDSHGNTYEQYF. Written as DNA, the CDR3 is TGTGCCAGCAGCCAGGACTCCCACGGGAACACCTACGAGCAGTACTTC.

The chain links TRBV27 to TRBJ2-7; D not certain. The germline V gene has CDR1 MNHEY and CDR2 SMNVEV (reference sequence). The V end was cut by 11 bases, the J end by 3 bases, with 20 bases between. This CDR3 is built from 14 residues. The CDR3: CAGRTEIIVYEQYF. The CDR3 nucleotides are TGTGCCGGAAGGACGGAGATTATTGTCTACGAGCAGTACTTC.

CDR3 nucleotides: TGCAGTGCTAGAGATATAGCGGAGGGGAATGAGCAGTTCTTC. Its protein is CSARDIAEGNEQFF. V usage is TRBV20-1 and J usage is TRBJ2-1, with D perhaps matching TRBD2 (6 bases). The germline V gene encodes CDR1 DFQATT and CDR2 SNEGSKA (reference sequence). V was shortened by 0 bases and J by 7 bases, with 13 bases between the two germline ends. The CDR3 runs 14 residues.